The table lists the clone carrying this T cell receptor (beta chain) with a count of one. Its target is unknown. This entry comes from a study of cytomegalovirus exposure and HLA in healthy donors. The study's findings and limits: Most CMV-associated TCR beta chains were later found to appear HLA-restricted. Reportedly, diagnosis of cytomegalovirus status by the classifier showed high specificity and sensitivity. Being productive about 87% or about 30% of the time was typical of most TCR beta V segments in an earlier analysis.

There are 15 residues in the CDR3. Trimming stripped 1 base from V and 2 bases from J, with 13 bases between. CDR1 and CDR2 from the germline V gene are SGHNT and YYREEE (reference sequence). The PCR used 60 Vbeta and 13 Jbeta primers. Sequencing was performed with immunoSEQ multiplex PCR; in TCRdb, only in-frame clones are kept and a portion is missing. The top ten clones hold 1.2% to 1.5% of a sample with roughly 170,000 clones, 70% to 80% of them seen once. The receptor was isolated from a woman between 25 and 40 years old in good health and CMV-seropositive. Sequencing input: PBMCs. The rearrangement links TRBV5-4 to TRBJ2-7; D unresolved. The CDR3 DNA reads as TGTGCCAGCAGCTTGTTTGCAGTGATGACCTACGAGCAGTACTTC. Protein: CASSLFAVMTYEQYF. The whole variable domain, remainder taken from reference TRBV5-4 and TRBJ2-7, is ETGVTQSPTHLIKTRGQQVTLRCSSQSGHNTVSWYQQALGQGPQFIFQYYREEENGRGNFPPRFSGLQFPNYSSELNVNALELDDSALYLCASSLFAVMTYEQYFGPGTRLTVT.